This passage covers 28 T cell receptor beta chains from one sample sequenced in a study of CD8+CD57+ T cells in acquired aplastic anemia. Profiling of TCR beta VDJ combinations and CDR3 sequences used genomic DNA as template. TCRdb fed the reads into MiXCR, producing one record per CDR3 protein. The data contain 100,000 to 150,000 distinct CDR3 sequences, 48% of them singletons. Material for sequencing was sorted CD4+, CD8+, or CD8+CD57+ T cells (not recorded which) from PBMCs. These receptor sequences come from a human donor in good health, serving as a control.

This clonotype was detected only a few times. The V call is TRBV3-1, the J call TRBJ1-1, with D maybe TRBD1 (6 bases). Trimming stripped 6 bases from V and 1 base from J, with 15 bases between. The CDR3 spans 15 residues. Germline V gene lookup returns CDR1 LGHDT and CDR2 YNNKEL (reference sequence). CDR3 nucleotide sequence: TGTGCCAGCAGATCAAACGGGGGCTGGAACACTGAAGCTTTCTTT. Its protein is CASRSNGGWNTEAFF. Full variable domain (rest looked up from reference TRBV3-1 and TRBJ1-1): DTAVSQTPKYLVTQMGNDKSIKCEQNLGHDTMYWYKQDSKKFLKIMFSYNNKELIINETVPNRFSPKSPDKAHLNLHINSLELGDSAVYFCASRSNGGWNTEAFFGQGTRLTVV.

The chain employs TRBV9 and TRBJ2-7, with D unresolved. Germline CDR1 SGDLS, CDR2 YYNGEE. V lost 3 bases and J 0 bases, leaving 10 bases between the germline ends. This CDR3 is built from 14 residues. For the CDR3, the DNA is TGTGCCAGCAGCGGAGAGATGAGCTCCTACGAGCAGTACTTC. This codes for CASSGEMSSYEQYF.

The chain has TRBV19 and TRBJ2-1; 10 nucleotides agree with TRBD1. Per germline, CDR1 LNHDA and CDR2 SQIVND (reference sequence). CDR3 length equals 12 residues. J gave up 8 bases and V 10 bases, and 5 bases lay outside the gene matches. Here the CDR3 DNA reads TGTGCCACCACGGACAGGGGGGATGAGCAGTTCTTC. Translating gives CATTDRGDEQFF. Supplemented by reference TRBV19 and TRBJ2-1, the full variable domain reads DGGITQSPKYLFRKEGQNVTLSCEQNLNHDAMYWYRQDPGQGLRLIYYSQIVNDFQKGDIAEGYSVSREKKESFPLTVTSAQKNPTAFYLCATTDRGDEQFFGPGTRLTVL.

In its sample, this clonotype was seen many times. The CDR3 is CAWTPSPPGQLNSPLHF. DNA for the CDR3: TGTGCCTGGACCCCTTCTCCACCGGGACAGCTTAATTCACCCCTCCACTTT. This chain joins TRBV30 and TRBJ1-6; TRBD1 matches 7 bases. The CDR3 extends over 17 amino acids. CDR1 is GTSNPN, CDR2 SVGIG, per germline (reference sequence). The V gene end was trimmed by 4 bases and the J gene end by 6 bases; junction bases not matched to a gene: 15.

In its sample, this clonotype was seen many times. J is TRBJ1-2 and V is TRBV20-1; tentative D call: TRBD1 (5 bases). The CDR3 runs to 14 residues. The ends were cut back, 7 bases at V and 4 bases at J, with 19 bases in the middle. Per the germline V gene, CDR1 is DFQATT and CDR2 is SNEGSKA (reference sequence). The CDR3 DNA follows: TGCAGTGTTCCCGACGAGGGGTCTGGCTATGGCTACACCTTC. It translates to CSVPDEGSGYGYTF.

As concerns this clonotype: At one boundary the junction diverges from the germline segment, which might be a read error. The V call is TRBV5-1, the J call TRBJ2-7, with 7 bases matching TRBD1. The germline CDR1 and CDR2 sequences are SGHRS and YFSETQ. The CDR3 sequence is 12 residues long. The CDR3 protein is CANNGTAYGQYF. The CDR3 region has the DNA TGCGCCAACAATGGGACAGCCTACGGGCAGTACTTC. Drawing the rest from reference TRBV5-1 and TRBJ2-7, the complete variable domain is KAGVTQTPRYLIKTRGQQVTLSCSPISGHRSVSWYQQTPGQGLQFLFEYFSETQRNKGNFPGRFSGRQFSNSRSEMNVSTLELGDSALYLCANNGTAYGQYFGPGTRLTVT.

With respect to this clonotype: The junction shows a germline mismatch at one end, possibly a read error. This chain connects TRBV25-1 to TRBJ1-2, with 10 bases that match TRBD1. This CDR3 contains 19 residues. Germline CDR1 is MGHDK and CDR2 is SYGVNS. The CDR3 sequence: CASSYRRQSGTGANYGCTF. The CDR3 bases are TGTGCCAGCAGTTACCGTCGACAGTCCGGGACAGGGGCTAATTATGGCTGCACCTTC.

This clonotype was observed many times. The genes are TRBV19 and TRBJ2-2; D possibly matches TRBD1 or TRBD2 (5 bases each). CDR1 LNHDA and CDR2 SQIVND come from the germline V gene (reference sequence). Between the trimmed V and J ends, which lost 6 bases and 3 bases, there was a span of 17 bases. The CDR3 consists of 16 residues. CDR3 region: CASSDIPRGYTGELFF. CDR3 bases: TGTGCCAGTAGCGATATTCCGAGGGGATACACCGGGGAGCTGTTTTTT.

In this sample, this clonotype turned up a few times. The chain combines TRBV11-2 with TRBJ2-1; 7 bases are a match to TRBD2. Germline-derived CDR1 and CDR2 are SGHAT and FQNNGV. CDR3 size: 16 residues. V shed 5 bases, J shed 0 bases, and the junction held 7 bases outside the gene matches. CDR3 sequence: CASSPAPGGSYNEQFF. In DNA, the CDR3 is TGTGCCAGCAGCCCCGCCCCGGGAGGCTCCTACAATGAGCAGTTCTTC.

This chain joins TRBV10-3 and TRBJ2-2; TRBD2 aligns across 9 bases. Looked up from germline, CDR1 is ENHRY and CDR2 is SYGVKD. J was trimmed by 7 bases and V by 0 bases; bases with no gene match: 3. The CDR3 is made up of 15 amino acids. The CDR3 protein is CAISESASGIGELFF. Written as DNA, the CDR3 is TGTGCCATCAGTGAGTCGGCTAGCGGGATCGGGGAGCTGTTTTTT.

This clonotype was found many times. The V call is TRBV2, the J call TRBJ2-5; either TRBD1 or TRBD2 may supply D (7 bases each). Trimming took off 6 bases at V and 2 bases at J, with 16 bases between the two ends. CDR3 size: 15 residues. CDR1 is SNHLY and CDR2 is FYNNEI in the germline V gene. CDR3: CASRRGRGLQETQYF. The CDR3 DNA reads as TGTGCCAGCAGGAGGGGGAGGGGGCTACAAGAGACCCAGTACTTC.

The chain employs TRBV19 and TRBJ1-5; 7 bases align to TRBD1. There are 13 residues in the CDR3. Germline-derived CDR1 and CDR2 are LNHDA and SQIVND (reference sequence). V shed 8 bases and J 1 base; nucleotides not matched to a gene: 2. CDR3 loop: CASQDRSNQPQHF. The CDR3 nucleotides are TGTGCCAGTCAGGACAGGAGCAATCAGCCCCAGCATTTT.

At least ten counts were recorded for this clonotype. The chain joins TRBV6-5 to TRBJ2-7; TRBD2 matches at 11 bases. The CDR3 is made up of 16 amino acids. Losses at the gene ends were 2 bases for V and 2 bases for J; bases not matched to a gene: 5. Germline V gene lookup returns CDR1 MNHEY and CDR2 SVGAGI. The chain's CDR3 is CASSYQLAGATYEQYF. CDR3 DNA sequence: TGTGCCAGCAGTTACCAACTAGCGGGGGCCACCTACGAGCAGTACTTC.

The CDR3, as DNA: TGTGCCAGCAGCGAGACTACCTTCACAGATACGCAGTATTTT. Encoded protein: CASSETTFTDTQYF. V usage is TRBV9 and J usage is TRBJ2-3; D might be TRBD2 (5 bases). V shed 3 bases and J shed 2 bases, with 10 bases lying between them. CDR3 length: 14 residues. CDR1 is SGDLS, CDR2 YYNGEE, per germline.

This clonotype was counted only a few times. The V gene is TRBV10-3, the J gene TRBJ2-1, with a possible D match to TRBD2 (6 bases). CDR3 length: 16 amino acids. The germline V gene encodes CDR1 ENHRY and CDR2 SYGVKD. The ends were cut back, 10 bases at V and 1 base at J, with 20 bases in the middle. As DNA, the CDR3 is TGTGCCAGCTTAGGCGGGGCCCTTAGGTCCTACAATGAGCAGTTCTTC. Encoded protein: CASLGGALRSYNEQFF.

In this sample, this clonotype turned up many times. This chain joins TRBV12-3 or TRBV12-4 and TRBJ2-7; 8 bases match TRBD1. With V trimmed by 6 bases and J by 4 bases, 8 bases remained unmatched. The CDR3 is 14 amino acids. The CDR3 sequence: CASSPRTGKYEQYF. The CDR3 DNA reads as TGTGCCAGCAGCCCAAGGACAGGGAAGTACGAGCAGTACTTC.

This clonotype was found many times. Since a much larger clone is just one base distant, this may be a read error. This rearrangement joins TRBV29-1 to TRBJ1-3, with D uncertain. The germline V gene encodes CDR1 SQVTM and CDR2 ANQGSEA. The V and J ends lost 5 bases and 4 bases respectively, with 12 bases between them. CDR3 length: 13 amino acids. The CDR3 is CSVCQDAGNTIYF. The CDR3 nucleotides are TGCAGCGTTTGTCAGGATGCGGGAAACACCATATATTTT.

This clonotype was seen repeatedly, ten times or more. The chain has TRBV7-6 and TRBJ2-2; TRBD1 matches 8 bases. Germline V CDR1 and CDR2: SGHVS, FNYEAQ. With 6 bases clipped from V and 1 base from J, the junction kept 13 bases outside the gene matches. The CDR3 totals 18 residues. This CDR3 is CASSSPTGVQRNTGELFF. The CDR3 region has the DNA TGTGCCAGCAGTTCCCCGACAGGGGTACAAAGGAACACCGGGGAGCTGTTTTTT.

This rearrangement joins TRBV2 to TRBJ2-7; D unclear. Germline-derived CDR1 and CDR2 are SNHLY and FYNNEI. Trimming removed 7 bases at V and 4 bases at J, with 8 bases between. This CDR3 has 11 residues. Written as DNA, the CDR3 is TGTGCCAGCATGGTTGTTTACGAGCAGTACGTC. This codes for CASMVVYEQYV.

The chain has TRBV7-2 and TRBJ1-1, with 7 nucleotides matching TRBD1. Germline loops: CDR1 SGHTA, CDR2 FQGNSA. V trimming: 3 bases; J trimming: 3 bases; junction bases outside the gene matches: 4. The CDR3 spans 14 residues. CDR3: CASSFNRGDTEAFF. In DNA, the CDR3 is TGTGCCAGCAGCTTCAACAGGGGAGACACTGAAGCTTTCTTT.

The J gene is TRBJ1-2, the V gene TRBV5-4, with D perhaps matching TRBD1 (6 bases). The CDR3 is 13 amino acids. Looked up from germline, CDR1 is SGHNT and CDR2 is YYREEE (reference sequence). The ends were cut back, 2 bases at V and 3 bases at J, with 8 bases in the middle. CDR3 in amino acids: CASSLKGDYGYTF. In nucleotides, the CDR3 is TGTGCCAGCAGCTTAAAGGGGGACTATGGCTACACCTTC.

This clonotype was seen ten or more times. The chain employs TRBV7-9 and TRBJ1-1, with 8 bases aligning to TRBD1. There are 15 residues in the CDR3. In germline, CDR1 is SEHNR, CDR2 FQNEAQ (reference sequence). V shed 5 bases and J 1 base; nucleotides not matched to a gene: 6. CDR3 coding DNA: TGTGCCAGCAGCAGGGGGGACAGGCGGAACACTGAAGCTTTCTTT. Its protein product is CASSRGDRRNTEAFF. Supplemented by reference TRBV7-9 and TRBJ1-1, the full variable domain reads DTGVSQNPRHKITKRGQNVTFRCDPISEHNRLYWYRQTLGQGPEFLTYFQNEAQLEKSRLLSDRFSAERPKGSFSTLEIQRTEQGDSAMYLCASSRGDRRNTEAFFGQGTRLTVV.

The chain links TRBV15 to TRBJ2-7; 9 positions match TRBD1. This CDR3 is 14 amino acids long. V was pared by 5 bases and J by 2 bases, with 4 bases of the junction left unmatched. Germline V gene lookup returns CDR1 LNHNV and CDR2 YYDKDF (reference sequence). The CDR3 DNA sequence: TGTGCCACCAGCTTCGGGACAGGGCCCTACGAGCAGTACTTC. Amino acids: CATSFGTGPYEQYF.

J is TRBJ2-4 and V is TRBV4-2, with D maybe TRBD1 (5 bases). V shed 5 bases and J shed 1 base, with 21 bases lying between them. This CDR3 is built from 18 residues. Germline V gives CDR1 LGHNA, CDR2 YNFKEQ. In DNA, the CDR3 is TGTGCCAGCAGCGGGCAGGGCAAAGTTGGTTCGGCCAAAAACATTCAGTACTTC. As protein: CASSGQGKVGSAKNIQYF.

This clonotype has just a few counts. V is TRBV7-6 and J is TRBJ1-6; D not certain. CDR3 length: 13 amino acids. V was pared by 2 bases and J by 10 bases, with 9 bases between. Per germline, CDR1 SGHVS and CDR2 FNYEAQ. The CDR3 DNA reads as TGTGCCAGCAGCTTATTAGCGGACTCACCCCTCCACTTT. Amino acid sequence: CASSLLADSPLHF. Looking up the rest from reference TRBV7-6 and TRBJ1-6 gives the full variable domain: GAGVSQSPRYKVTKRGQDVALRCDPISGHVSLYWYRQALGQGPEFLTYFNYEAQQDKSGLPNDRFSAERPEGSISTLTIQRTEQRDSAMYRCASSLLADSPLHFGNGTRLTVT.

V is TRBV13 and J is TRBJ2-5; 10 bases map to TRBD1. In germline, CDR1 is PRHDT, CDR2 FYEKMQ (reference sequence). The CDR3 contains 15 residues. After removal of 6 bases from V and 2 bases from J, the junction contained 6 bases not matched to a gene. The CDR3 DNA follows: TGTGCCAGCAGTCTGGGACAGGGGTATCAAGAGACCCAGTACTTC. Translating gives CASSLGQGYQETQYF.

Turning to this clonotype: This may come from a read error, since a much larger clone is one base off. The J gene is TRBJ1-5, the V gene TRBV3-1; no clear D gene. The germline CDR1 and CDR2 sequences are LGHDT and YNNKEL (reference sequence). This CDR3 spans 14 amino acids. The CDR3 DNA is TGTGACAGCAGCCAAGATACAAGGAGTCAGCCCCAGCATTTT. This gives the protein CDSSQDTRSQPQHF.

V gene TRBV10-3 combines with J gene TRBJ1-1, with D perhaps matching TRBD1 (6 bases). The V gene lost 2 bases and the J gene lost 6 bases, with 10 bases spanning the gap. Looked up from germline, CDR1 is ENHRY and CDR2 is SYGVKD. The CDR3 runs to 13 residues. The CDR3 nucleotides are TGTGCCATCAGTGAGCAAACAGGGCCTGAAGCTTTCTTT. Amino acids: CAISEQTGPEAFF.